This paragraph reports one T cell receptor (beta chain). Its antigen is not identified. Germline V gene sequence: CDR1 MDHEN, CDR2 SYDVKM. The CDR3 consists of 14 residues. V lost 5 bases and J lost 4, with 14 bases in between. Assay: immunoSEQ multiplex PCR; the TCRdb copy retains only in-frame clones and omits some. The sample contains 63,000 or so clones, about 90% of which appear only once. The cohort excluded patients with autoimmune disease history or systemic immunosuppression. This sample was taken from a study of OX40 agonist ivuxolimab in advanced cancers. Study in general: Three patients, one with hepatocellular carcinoma and two with cutaneous melanoma, responded partially. Study-wide results and caveats: At doses 0.1 to 3.0 mg/kg, CD4+ and CD8+ clones expanded.

The source is an adult with an advanced solid tumor such as melanoma, head and neck, liver or kidney cancer. The chain couples TRBV28 to TRBJ1-1, with D uncertain. Source: CD4+ or CD8+ T cells sorted from blood, taken in a trial of the OX40 agonist ivuxolimab. The CDR3, as DNA: TGTGCCAGCAGTCCCGGAGGATGGGGCACTGAAGCTTTCTTT. This gives the protein CASSPGGWGTEAFF. The variable domain in full, completed from reference TRBV28 and TRBJ1-1, reads DVKVTQSSRYLVKRTGEKVFLECVQDMDHENMFWYRQDPGLGLRLIYFSYDVKMKEKGDIPEGYSVSREKKERFSLILESASTNQTSMYLCASSPGGWGTEAFFGQGTRLTVV.